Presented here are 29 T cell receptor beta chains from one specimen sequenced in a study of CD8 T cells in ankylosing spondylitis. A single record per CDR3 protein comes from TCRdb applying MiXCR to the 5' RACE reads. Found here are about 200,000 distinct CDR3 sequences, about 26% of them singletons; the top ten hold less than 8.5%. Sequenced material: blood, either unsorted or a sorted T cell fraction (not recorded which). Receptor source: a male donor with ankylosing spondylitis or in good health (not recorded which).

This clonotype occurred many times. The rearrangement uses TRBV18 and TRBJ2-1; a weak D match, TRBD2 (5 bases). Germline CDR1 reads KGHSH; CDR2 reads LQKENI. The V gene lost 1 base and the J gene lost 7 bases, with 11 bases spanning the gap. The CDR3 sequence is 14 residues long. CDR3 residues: CASSPLPRGNEQFF. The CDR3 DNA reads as TGTGCCAGCTCACCACTACCGAGAGGGAATGAGCAGTTCTTC.

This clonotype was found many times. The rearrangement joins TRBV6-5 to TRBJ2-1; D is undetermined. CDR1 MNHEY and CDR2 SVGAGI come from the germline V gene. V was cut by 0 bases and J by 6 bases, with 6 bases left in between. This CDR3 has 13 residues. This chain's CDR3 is CASSYSRLNEQFF. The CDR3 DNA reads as TGTGCCAGCAGTTACTCGAGACTCAATGAGCAGTTCTTC.

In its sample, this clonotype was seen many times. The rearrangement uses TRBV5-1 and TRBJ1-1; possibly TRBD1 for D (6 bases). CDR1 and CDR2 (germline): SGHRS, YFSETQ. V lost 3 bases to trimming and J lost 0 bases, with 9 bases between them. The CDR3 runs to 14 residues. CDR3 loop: CASSSDRLNTEAFF. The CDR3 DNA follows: TGCGCCAGCAGCTCGGACAGACTGAACACTGAAGCTTTCTTT.

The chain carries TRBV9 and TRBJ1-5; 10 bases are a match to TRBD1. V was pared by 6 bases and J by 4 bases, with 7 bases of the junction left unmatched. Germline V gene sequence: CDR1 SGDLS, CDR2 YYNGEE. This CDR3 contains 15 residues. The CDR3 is CASTPGQGTNQPQHF. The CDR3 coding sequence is TGTGCCAGCACCCCGGGACAGGGGACGAATCAGCCCCAGCATTTT.

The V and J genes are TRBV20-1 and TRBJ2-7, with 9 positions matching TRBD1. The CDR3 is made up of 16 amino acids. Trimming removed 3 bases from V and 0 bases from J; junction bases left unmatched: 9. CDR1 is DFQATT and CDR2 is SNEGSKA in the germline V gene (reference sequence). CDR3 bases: TGCAGTGCTAGTTTTCCCAACAGGGGGCTCTCCTACGAGCAGTACTTC. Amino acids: CSASFPNRGLSYEQYF.

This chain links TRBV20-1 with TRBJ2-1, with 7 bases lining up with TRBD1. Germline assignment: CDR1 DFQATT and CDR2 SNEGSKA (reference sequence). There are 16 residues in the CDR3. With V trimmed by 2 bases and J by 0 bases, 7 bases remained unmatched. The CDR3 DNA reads TGCAGTGCTAGAACCAGGGACAGATACTCCTACAATGAGCAGTTCTTC. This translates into CSARTRDRYSYNEQFF.

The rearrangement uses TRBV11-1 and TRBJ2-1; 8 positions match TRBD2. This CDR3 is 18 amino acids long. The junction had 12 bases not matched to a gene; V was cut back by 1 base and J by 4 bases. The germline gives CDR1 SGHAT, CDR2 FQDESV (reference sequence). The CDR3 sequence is CASSLGAAGGRIYNEQFF. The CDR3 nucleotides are TGTGCCAGCAGCTTAGGCGCCGCGGGAGGAAGGATATACAATGAGCAGTTCTTC.

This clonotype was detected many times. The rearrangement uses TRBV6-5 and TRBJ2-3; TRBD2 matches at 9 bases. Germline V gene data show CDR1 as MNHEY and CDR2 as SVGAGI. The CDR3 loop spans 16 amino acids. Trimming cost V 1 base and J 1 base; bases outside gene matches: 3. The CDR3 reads CASSYLAGVRTDTQYF. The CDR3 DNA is TGTGCCAGCAGTTACTTAGCGGGAGTCCGCACAGATACGCAGTATTTT.

The CDR3 is CASSLGGGGNTDTQYF. The CDR3 DNA is TGCGCCAGCAGCCTTGGTGGCGGGGGGAACACAGATACGCAGTATTTT. This chain connects TRBV5-1 to TRBJ2-3, with 8 positions matching TRBD2. Germline trimming cut 4 bases from V and 2 bases from J; bases unmatched to any gene: 9. The V gene's germline CDR1 is SGHRS and CDR2 YFSETQ. The CDR3 covers 16 residues. Filled out from reference TRBV5-1 and TRBJ2-3, the complete variable domain reads KAGVTQTPRYLIKTRGQQVTLSCSPISGHRSVSWYQQTPGQGLQFLFEYFSETQRNKGNFPGRFSGRQFSNSRSEMNVSTLELGDSALYLCASSLGGGGNTDTQYFGPGTRLTVL.

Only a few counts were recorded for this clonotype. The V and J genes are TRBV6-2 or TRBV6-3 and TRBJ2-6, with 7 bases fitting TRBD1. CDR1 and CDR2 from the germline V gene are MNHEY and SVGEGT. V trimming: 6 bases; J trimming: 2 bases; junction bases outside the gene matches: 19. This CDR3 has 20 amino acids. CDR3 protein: CASRSRQGTLLYAGANVLTF. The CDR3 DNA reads TGTGCCAGCAGGAGTAGACAGGGTACCCTTCTCTATGCTGGGGCCAACGTCCTGACTTTC.

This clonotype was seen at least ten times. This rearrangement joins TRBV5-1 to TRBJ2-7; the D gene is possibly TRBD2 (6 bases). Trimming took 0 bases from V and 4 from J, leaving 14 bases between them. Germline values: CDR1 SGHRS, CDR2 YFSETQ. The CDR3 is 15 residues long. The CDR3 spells CASSLGNLGTYEQYF. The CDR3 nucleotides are TGCGCCAGCAGCTTGGGGAACCTAGGGACTTACGAGCAGTACTTC.

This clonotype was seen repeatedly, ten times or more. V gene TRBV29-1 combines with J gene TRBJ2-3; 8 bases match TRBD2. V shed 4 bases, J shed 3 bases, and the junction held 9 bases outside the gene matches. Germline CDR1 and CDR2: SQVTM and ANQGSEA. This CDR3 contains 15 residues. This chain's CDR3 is CSVGGRPGLTDTQYF. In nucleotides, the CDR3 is TGCAGCGTTGGCGGGAGGCCGGGGTTGACAGATACGCAGTATTTT.

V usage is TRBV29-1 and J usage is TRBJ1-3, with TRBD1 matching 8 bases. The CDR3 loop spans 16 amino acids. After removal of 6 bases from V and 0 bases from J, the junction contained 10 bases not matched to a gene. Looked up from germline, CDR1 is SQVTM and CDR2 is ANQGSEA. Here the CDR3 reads CSVLRTGRNSGNTIYF. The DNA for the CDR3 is TGCAGCGTCCTTAGGACAGGGAGAAACTCTGGAAACACCATATATTTT.

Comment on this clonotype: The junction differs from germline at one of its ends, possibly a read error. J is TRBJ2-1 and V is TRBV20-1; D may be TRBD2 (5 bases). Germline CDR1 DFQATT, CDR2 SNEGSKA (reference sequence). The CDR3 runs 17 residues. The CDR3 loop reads CCARDWVAWSSYNEQFF. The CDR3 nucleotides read TGCTGTGCTAGAGATTGGGTAGCGTGGAGCTCCTACAATGAGCAGTTCTTC.

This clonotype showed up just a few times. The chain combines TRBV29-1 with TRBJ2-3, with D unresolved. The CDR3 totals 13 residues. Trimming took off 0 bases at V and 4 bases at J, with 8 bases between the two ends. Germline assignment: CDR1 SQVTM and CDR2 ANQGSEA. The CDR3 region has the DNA TGCAGCGTTGAAGATCGAACATCAGATACGCAGTATTTT. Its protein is CSVEDRTSDTQYF.

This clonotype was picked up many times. Here the CDR3 DNA reads TGTGCCAGCAGCGGGGGACTAGCGGGGGCCCTCAATGAGCAGTTCTTC. Amino acids: CASSGGLAGALNEQFF. The chain uses TRBV5-8 and TRBJ2-1; TRBD2 matches at 14 bases. The CDR3 consists of 16 residues. From germline, CDR1 is SGHTS and CDR2 YDEGEE. Trimming at V came to 4 bases and at J to 6 bases, leaving 6 bases not matched to a gene.

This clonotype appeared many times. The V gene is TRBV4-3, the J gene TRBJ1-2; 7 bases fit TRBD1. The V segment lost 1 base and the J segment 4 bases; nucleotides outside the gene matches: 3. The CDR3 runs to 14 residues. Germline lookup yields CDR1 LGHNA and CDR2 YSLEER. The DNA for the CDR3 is TGCGCCAGCAGCCAAGGGGACAGCGGCTATGGCTACACCTTC. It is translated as CASSQGDSGYGYTF.

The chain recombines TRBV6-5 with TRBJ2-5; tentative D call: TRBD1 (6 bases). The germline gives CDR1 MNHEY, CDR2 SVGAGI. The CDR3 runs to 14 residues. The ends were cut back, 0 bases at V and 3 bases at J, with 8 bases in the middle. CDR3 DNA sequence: TGTGCCAGCAGTTACTCGCAGGGGAAAGAGACCCAGTACTTC. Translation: CASSYSQGKETQYF.

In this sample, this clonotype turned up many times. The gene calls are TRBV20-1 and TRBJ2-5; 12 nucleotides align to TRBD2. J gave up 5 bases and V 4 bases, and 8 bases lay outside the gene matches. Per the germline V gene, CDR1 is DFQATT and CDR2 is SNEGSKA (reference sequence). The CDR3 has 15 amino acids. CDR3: CSATMGLAGAETQYF. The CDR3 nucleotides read TGCAGTGCTACCATGGGACTAGCGGGTGCCGAGACCCAGTACTTC.

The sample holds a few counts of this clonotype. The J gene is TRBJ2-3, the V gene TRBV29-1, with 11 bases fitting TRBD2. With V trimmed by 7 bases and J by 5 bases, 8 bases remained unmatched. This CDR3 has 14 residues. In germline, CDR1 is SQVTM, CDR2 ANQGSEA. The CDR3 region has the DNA TGCAGCGCTCGAGGACTAGCGGGTAGAGATACGCAGTATTTT. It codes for CSARGLAGRDTQYF.

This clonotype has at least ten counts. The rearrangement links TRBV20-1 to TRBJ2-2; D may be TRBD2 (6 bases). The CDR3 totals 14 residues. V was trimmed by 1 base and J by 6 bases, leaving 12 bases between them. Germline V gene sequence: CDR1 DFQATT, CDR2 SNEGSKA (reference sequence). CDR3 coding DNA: TGCAGTGCTAGAGGGGCTAGCGAAGCCGGGGAGCTGTTTTTT. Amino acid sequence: CSARGASEAGELFF.

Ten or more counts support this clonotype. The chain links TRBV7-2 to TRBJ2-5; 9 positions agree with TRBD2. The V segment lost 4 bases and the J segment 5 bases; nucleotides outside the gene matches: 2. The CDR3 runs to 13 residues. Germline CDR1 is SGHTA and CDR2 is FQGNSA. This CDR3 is CASSSGLAETQYF. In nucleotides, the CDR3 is TGTGCCAGCAGCTCTGGACTAGCGGAGACCCAGTACTTC.

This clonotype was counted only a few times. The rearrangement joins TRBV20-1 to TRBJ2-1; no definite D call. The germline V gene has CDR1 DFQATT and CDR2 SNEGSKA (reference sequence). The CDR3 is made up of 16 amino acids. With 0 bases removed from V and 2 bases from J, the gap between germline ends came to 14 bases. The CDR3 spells CSARDLIATTYNEQFF. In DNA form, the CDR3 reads TGCAGTGCTAGAGATCTGATAGCCACCACCTACAATGAGCAGTTCTTC.

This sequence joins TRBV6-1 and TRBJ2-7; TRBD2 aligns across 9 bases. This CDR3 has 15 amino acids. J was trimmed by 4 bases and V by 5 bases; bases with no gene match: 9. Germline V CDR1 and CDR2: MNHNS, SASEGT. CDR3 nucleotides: TGTGCCAGCAGTCCATGGGGACTAGCAGAATACGAGCAGTACTTC. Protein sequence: CASSPWGLAEYEQYF.

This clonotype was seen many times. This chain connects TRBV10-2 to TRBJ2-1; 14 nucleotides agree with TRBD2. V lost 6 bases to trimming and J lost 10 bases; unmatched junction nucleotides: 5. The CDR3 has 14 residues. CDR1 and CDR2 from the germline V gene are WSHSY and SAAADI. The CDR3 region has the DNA TGCGCCAGCAGGAAGGGACTAGCGGGAGTCGAGCAGTTCTTC. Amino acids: CASRKGLAGVEQFF.

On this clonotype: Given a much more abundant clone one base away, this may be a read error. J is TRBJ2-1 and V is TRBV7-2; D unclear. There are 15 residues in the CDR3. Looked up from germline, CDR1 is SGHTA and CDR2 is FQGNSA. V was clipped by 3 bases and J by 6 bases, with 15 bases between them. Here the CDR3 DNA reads TGTGCCAGCAGCTTCGGCCCCAAACCATTCAATGAGCAGTTCTTC. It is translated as CASSFGPKPFNEQFF.

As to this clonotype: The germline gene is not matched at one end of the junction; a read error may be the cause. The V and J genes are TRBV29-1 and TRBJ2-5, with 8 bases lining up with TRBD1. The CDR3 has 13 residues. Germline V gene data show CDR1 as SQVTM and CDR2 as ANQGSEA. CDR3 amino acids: CSGGQGGRDPPNF. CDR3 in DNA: TGCAGCGGTGGACAGGGAGGAAGAGACCCACCTAATTTC.

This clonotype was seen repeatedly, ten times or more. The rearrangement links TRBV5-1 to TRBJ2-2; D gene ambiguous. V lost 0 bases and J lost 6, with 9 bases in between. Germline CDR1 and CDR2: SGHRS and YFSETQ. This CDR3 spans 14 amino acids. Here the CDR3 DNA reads TGCGCCAGCAGCTTGGCCGTCGGAGCCGGGGAGCTGTTTTTT. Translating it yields CASSLAVGAGELFF.

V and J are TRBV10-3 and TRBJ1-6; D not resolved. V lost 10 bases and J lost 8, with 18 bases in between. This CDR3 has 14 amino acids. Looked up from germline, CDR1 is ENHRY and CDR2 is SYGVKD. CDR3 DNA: TGTGCCACCGGACTAGGGAGTTTTGATTCACCCCTCCACTTT. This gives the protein CATGLGSFDSPLHF.